Each of the 24 T cell receptor beta chains below was sequenced from the same sample in a study of T cell repertoires in cytomegalovirus infection. TCRdb used MiXCR to reprocess the reads, holding one entry per CDR3 protein. The profile shows over 100,000 distinct CDR3 sequences, approximately 15% of them singletons. Sequenced: PBMCs. These receptor sequences come from a human donor in good health (CMV status not recorded). Some clones in this sample may be carry-over from other donors' samples.

A few counts support this clonotype. The genes are TRBV2 and TRBJ1-1; D remains unclear. Germline assignment: CDR1 SNHLY and CDR2 FYNNEI. This CDR3 has 14 amino acids. With 5 bases removed from V and 1 base from J, the gap between germline ends came to 11 bases. DNA of the CDR3: TGTGCCAGCAGTTTTGACGGGCGGAACACTGAAGCTTTCTTT. Translated, it gives CASSFDGRNTEAFF.

This chain links TRBV3-1 with TRBJ2-3, with 7 positions matching TRBD2. The CDR3 has 14 amino acids. Germline CDR1 LGHDT, CDR2 YNNKEL (reference sequence). Losses at the gene ends were 4 bases for V and 4 bases for J; bases not matched to a gene: 5. CDR3 sequence: CASSPPGGADTQYF. CDR3 nucleotides: TGTGCCAGCAGCCCCCCTGGGGGGGCAGATACGCAGTATTTT.

V and J are TRBV7-2 and TRBJ2-7, with D maybe TRBD1 (6 bases). The CDR3 is made up of 14 amino acids. Trimming removed 4 bases from V and 4 bases from J, with 14 bases in between. Germline lookup yields CDR1 SGHTA and CDR2 FQGNSA. CDR3 sequence: CASSWTVGLYEQYF. The CDR3 bases are TGTGCCAGCAGCTGGACAGTGGGCCTGTACGAGCAGTACTTC.

This clonotype has ten or more counts. This chain uses TRBV6-2 or TRBV6-3 with TRBJ1-3; D remains ambiguous. Trimming removed 1 base from V and 0 bases from J, with 7 bases in between. CDR3 size: 15 residues. Germline V gives CDR1 MNHEY, CDR2 SVGEGT. CDR3 residues: CASSYYSYSGNTIYF. The CDR3 DNA reads TGTGCCAGCAGTTACTACTCCTACTCTGGAAACACCATATATTTT.

The chain carries TRBV14 and TRBJ2-5; a possible D gene is TRBD2 (5 bases). The CDR3 runs to 14 residues. The germline CDR1 and CDR2 sequences are SGHDN and FVKESK. Trimming cost V 0 bases and J 5 bases, with 10 bases left between them. The CDR3: CASSQDLGSETQYF. CDR3 sequence (DNA): TGTGCCAGCAGCCAAGATCTAGGGAGTGAGACCCAGTACTTC. Full variable domain (missing parts from reference TRBV14 and TRBJ2-5): EAGVTQFPSHSVIEKGQTVTLRCDPISGHDNLYWYRRVMGKEIKFLLHFVKESKQDESGMPNNRFLAERTGGTYSTLKVQPAELEDSGVYFCASSQDLGSETQYFGPGTRLLVL.

This clonotype was observed a handful of times. The rearrangement links TRBV6-4 to TRBJ2-1; D uncertain. The CDR3 is 15 residues long. Germline V CDR1 and CDR2: MRHNA, SNTAGT. Trimming shortened V by 2 bases and J by 8 bases, and 16 bases separated the two germline ends. This chain's CDR3 is CASSDRKGGVHEQFF. DNA for the CDR3: TGTGCCAGCAGTGACCGGAAGGGTGGTGTCCATGAGCAGTTCTTC.

The chain is built from TRBV20-1 and TRBJ2-3; 13 bases match TRBD2. CDR3 length: 15 amino acids. J was trimmed by 2 bases and V by 5 bases; bases with no gene match: 4. Germline assignment: CDR1 DFQATT and CDR2 SNEGSKA (reference sequence). DNA of the CDR3: TGCAGTGCTCGGACTAGCGGGGGACTCACAGATACGCAGTATTTT. Translating gives CSARTSGGLTDTQYF.

Comments on this clonotype: A much more abundant neighbour one base away suggests this may be a read error. V gene TRBV12-3 or TRBV12-4 combines with J gene TRBJ1-3, with D perhaps TRBD1 (6 bases). The CDR3 contains 15 residues. As DNA, the CDR3 is TGTGACAGCAGCCAAGGGGGGAGCTCTGGAAACACCATATATTTT. Amino acid sequence: CDSSQGGSSGNTIYF.

The chain links TRBV10-3 to TRBJ1-2; possibly TRBD1 for D (5 bases). This CDR3 spans 13 amino acids. Per the germline V gene, CDR1 is ENHRY and CDR2 is SYGVKD. V lost 6 bases and J lost 6, with 14 bases in between. Written as DNA, the CDR3 is TGTGCCATCAGGAGTGAGGGACGGAATGGCTACACCTTC. Amino acid sequence: CAIRSEGRNGYTF.

The chain carries TRBV7-2 and TRBJ2-7; maybe TRBD1 (5 bases). CDR1 SGHTA and CDR2 FQGNSA come from the germline V gene. The CDR3 covers 15 residues. The V end lost 1 base, the J end lost 4 bases, and 14 bases lay between the germline ends. Here the CDR3 reads CASSLGVAGKYEQYF. CDR3 in DNA: TGTGCCAGCAGCTTAGGGGTGGCAGGGAAATACGAGCAGTACTTC.

V gene TRBV5-4 combines with J gene TRBJ2-1; the D is unclear. Germline CDR1 is SGHNT and CDR2 is YYREEE (reference sequence). Trimming stripped 0 bases from V and 7 bases from J, with 8 bases between. The CDR3 extends over 13 amino acids. CDR3 amino acids: CASSLGYRNEQFF. The CDR3 DNA sequence: TGTGCCAGCAGCTTGGGGTATAGAAATGAGCAGTTCTTC. Full variable domain (outside the CDR3, taken from reference TRBV5-4 and TRBJ2-1): ETGVTQSPTHLIKTRGQQVTLRCSSQSGHNTVSWYQQALGQGPQFIFQYYREEENGRGNFPPRFSGLQFPNYSSELNVNALELDDSALYLCASSLGYRNEQFFGPGTRLTVL.

Ten or more counts support this clonotype. The chain uses TRBV20-1 and TRBJ2-5, with TRBD2 as a possible D gene (6 bases). The CDR3 runs 13 residues. V lost 3 bases, J lost 2 bases, and 10 bases lay in between. Germline V lookup: CDR1 DFQATT, CDR2 SNEGSKA (reference sequence). The CDR3 DNA follows: TGCAGTGCTAGTGGGGGGATACAAGAGACCCAGTACTTC. This translates into CSASGGIQETQYF.

The chain couples TRBV20-1 to TRBJ2-3; the D gene is possibly TRBD2 (5 bases). V dropped 4 bases and J dropped 2 bases, with 16 bases sitting between them. The CDR3 is made up of 15 amino acids. Per germline, CDR1 DFQATT and CDR2 SNEGSKA (reference sequence). In nucleotides, the CDR3 is TGCAGTGCTACCATCTTCGGGGAAGCCACAGATACGCAGTATTTT. Translated: CSATIFGEATDTQYF.

This clonotype was seen many times. The V gene is TRBV14, the J gene TRBJ1-4; 7 bases are shared with TRBD1. Germline trimming cut 6 bases from V and 7 bases from J; bases unmatched to any gene: 8. In germline, CDR1 is SGHDN, CDR2 FVKESK. The CDR3 sequence is 14 residues long. The CDR3 bases are TGTGCCAGCAGGGGGACAGCTCTGGGTGAAAAACTGTTTTTT. This sequence encodes CASRGTALGEKLFF.

This clonotype turned up a few times. This chain links TRBV10-3 with TRBJ2-5; perhaps D is TRBD1 or TRBD2 (5 bases each). CDR1 and CDR2 from the germline V gene are ENHRY and SYGVKD. This CDR3 contains 12 residues. V lost 11 bases to trimming and J lost 5 bases, with 15 bases between them. The CDR3 DNA reads as TGTGCCTCCCGGCCAGAGGGGGAGACCCAGTACTTC. It is translated as CASRPEGETQYF.

The V and J genes are TRBV23-1 and TRBJ1-4, with a tentative D call TRBD1 (6 bases). TRBV23-1 is recorded as an ORF, its role being uncertain. The CDR3 extends over 16 amino acids. V lost 0 bases to trimming and J lost 3 bases, with 11 bases between them. The CDR3 reads CASSQSPGGPNEKLFF. CDR3 DNA: TGCGCCAGCAGTCAATCGCCGGGGGGCCCTAATGAAAAACTGTTTTTT.

This clonotype was seen once. Because the CDR3 is missing its conserved closing phenylalanine or tryptophan, this is likely a read error. This sequence joins TRBV12-3 or TRBV12-4 and TRBJ1-2; possibly TRBD1 for D (5 bases). CDR3 length: 14 residues. Trimming left V 5 bases short and J 8 bases short, with 18 bases between. The DNA for the CDR3 is TGTGCCAGCAGTGCGCAGGGCCTAACTTGGGGCTACACCACC. Translating it yields CASSAQGLTWGYTT.

This clonotype was found many times. The chain combines TRBV7-9 with TRBJ2-2; D may match TRBD1 or TRBD2 (5 bases each). Trimming removed 7 bases at V and 0 bases at J, with 15 bases between. Germline CDR1 reads SEHNR; CDR2 reads FQNEAQ (reference sequence). CDR3 length equals 16 residues. The CDR3 spells CASTERRGPNTGELFF. In DNA form, the CDR3 reads TGTGCCAGCACCGAGCGCCGGGGCCCGAACACCGGGGAGCTGTTTTTT.

This clonotype was counted ten times or more. The chain uses TRBV20-1 and TRBJ2-7; 13 nucleotides line up with TRBD2. Germline trimming cut 2 bases from V and 3 bases from J; bases unmatched to any gene: 4. Looked up from germline, CDR1 is DFQATT and CDR2 is SNEGSKA (reference sequence). The CDR3 has 15 residues. CDR3 nucleotides: TGCAGTGCTAGAATGGGACTAGCGGGGAGCTACGAGCAGTACTTC. Amino acids: CSARMGLAGSYEQYF.

The chain is built from TRBV15 and TRBJ2-7; D is unresolved. The CDR3 spans 14 residues. Trimming removed 0 bases from V and 3 bases from J, with 9 bases in between. Germline values: CDR1 LNHNV, CDR2 YYDKDF (reference sequence). The CDR3 DNA sequence: TGTGCCACCAGCAGAGAAGCTACGGACTACGAGCAGTACTTC. It specifies CATSREATDYEQYF.

The CDR3 here is CASSPWDREGETQYF. As DNA, the CDR3 is TGTGCCAGCAGCCCCTGGGACAGGGAGGGAGAGACCCAGTACTTC. This chain joins TRBV7-6 and TRBJ2-5, with 9 bases that match TRBD1. Germline loops: CDR1 SGHVS, CDR2 FNYEAQ. This CDR3 has 15 residues. Unmatched junction bases numbered 8, after V lost 5 bases and J lost 4 bases.

This clonotype occurred many times. This sequence joins TRBV7-2 and TRBJ1-1; a possible D gene is TRBD1 (6 bases). The CDR3 contains 12 residues. The V end was cut by 5 bases, the J end by 6 bases, with 10 bases between. Germline assignment: CDR1 SGHTA and CDR2 FQGNSA. CDR3: CASSLRQAEAFF. DNA for the CDR3: TGTGCCAGCAGCCTCCGACAGGCTGAAGCTTTCTTT.

This clonotype was found many times. V gene TRBV7-2 combines with J gene TRBJ2-1, with 9 bases matching TRBD1. The V gene's germline CDR1 is SGHTA and CDR2 FQGNSA. Losses at the gene ends were 5 bases for V and 9 bases for J; bases not matched to a gene: 8. The CDR3 extends over 14 amino acids. CDR3 bases: TGTGCCAGCAGCCCCGGGGGACAGGGTAGTGAGCAGTTCTTC. Translating gives CASSPGGQGSEQFF.

This clonotype occurred many times. This CDR3 reads CSARDQSSVEQYF. DNA for the CDR3: TGCAGTGCTAGAGATCAGTCCTCGGTTGAGCAGTACTTC. The chain recombines TRBV20-1 with TRBJ2-7; D ambiguous. Germline CDR1 DFQATT, CDR2 SNEGSKA (reference sequence). This CDR3 has 13 amino acids. Trimming took 0 bases from V and 7 from J, leaving 13 bases between them.